This T cell receptor beta chain derives from a study of shared clonotypes between healthy human individuals. This clone was recorded once. The repertoire was sequenced with immunoSEQ multiplex PCR; TCRdb's copy has only in-frame clones and lacks some. Of roughly 490,000 clones listed, around 80% are singletons. V trimming: 1 base; J trimming: 4 bases; junction bases outside the gene matches: 2. This CDR3 region has 14 residues. Germline V lookup: CDR1 GTSNPN, CDR2 SVGIG (reference sequence). Sequenced: PBMCs. This TCR derives from a middle-aged woman in good health. Some clones in this sample may be carry-over from other donors' samples. The chain recombines TRBV30 with TRBJ2-1; TRBD2 agrees at 9 bases. CDR3 sequence: CAWSASGKYNEQFF. For the CDR3, the DNA is TGTGCCTGGAGTGCTAGCGGGAAGTACAATGAGCAGTTCTTC.